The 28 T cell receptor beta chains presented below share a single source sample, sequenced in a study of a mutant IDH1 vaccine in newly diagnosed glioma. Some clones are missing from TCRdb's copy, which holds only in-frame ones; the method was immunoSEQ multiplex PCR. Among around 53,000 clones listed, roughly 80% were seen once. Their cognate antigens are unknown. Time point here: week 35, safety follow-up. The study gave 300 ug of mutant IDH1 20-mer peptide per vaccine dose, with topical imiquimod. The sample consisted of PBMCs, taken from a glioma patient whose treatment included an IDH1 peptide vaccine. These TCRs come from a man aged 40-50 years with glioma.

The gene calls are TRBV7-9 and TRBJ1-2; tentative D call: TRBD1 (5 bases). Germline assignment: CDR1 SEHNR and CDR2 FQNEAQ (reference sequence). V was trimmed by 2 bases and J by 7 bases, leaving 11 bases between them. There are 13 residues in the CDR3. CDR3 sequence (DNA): TGTGCCAGCAGCTTAAAGGGGCAGGGTGGCTACACCTTC. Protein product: CASSLKGQGGYTF.

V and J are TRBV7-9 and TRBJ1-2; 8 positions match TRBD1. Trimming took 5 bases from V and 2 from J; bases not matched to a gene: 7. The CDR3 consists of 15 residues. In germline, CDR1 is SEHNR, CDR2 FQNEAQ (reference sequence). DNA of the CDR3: TGTGCCAGCAGCCGAGGCACAGGGGGAAACTATGGCTACACCTTC. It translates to CASSRGTGGNYGYTF.

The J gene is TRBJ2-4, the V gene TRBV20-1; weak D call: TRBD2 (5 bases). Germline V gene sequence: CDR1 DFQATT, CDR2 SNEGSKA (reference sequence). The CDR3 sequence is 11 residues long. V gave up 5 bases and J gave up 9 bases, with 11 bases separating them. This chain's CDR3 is CSAGLASIQYF. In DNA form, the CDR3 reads TGCAGTGCTGGATTAGCGAGCATTCAGTACTTC.

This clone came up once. The CDR3 is CASSRDRVNEQYF. CDR3 coding DNA: TGTGCCAGCAGCCGCGACAGAGTCAACGAGCAGTACTTC. The V and J genes are TRBV7-2 and TRBJ2-7, with D perhaps TRBD1 (5 bases). Germline V gene sequence: CDR1 SGHTA, CDR2 FQGNSA. V was shortened by 5 bases and J by 5 bases, with 13 bases between the two germline ends. The CDR3 runs 13 residues. Using reference TRBV7-2 and TRBJ2-7 for the parts outside the CDR3, the full variable domain is GAGVSQSPSNKVTEKGKDVELRCDPISGHTALYWYRQSLGQGLEFLIYFQGNSAPDKSGLPSDRFSAERTGGSVSTLTIQRTQQEDSAVYLCASSRDRVNEQYFGPGTRLTVT.

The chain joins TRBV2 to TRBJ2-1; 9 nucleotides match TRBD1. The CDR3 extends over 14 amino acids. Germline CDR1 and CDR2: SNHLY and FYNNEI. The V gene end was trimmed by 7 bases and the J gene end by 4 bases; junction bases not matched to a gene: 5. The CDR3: CASNGQGIYNEQFF. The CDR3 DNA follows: TGTGCCAGCAACGGACAGGGGATTTACAATGAGCAGTTCTTC.

CDR3 nucleotide sequence: TGTGCCAGCTCACCCAGGGGATTGAACACTGAAGCTTTCTTT. Translation gives CASSPRGLNTEAFF. The J gene is TRBJ1-1, the V gene TRBV18, with D possibly being TRBD1 (6 bases). Germline V CDR1 and CDR2: KGHSH, LQKENI. V was shortened by 3 bases and J by 0 bases, with 8 bases between the two germline ends. The CDR3 totals 14 residues. Looking up the rest from reference TRBV18 and TRBJ1-1 gives the full variable domain: NAGVMQNPRHLVRRRGQEARLRCSPMKGHSHVYWYRQLPEEGLKFMVYLQKENIIDESGMPKERFSAEFPKEGPSILRIQQVVRGDSAAYFCASSPRGLNTEAFFGQGTRLTVV.

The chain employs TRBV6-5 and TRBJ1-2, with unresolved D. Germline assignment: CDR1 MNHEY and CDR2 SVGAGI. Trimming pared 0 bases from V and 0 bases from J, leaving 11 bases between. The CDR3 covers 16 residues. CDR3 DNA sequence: TGTGCCAGCAGTTACTCGGGCGGCGTGACTAACTATGGCTACACCTTC. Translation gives CASSYSGGVTNYGYTF.

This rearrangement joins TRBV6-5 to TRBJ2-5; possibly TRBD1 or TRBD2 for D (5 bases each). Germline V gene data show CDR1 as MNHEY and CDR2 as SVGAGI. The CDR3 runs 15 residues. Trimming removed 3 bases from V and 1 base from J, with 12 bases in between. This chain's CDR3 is CASSYGTGPQETQYF. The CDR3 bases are TGTGCCAGCAGTTATGGGACGGGCCCCCAAGAGACCCAGTACTTC.

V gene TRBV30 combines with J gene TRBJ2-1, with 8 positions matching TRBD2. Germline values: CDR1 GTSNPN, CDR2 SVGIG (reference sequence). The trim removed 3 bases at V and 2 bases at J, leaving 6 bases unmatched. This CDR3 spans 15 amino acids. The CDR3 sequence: CAWSPGLGPYNEQFF. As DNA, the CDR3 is TGTGCCTGGAGCCCGGGACTAGGACCCTACAATGAGCAGTTCTTC.

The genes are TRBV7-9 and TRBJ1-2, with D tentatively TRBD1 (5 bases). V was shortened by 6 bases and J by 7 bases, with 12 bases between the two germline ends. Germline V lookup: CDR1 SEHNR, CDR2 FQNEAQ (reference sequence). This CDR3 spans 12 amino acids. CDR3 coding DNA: TGTGCCAGCAGGGGACCTAAGCCTGGCTACACCTTC. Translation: CASRGPKPGYTF.

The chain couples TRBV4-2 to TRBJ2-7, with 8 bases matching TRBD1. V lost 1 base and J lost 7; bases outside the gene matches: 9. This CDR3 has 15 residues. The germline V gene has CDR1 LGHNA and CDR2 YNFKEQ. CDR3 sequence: CASSQVQGAPEEQYF. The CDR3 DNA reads TGTGCCAGCAGCCAAGTCCAGGGGGCGCCGGAAGAGCAGTACTTC.

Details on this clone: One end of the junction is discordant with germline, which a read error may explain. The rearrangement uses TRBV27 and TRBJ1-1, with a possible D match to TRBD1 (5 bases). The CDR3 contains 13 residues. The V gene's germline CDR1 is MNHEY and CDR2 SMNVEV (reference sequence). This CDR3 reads CASSLREGMKMVF. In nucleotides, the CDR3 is TGTGCCAGCAGTTTACGGGAGGGGATGAAGATGGTCTTT.

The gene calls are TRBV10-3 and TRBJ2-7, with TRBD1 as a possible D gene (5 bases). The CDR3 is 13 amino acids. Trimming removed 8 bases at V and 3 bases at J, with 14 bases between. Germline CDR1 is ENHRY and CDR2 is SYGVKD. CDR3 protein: CAIRVGASYEQYF. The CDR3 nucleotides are TGTGCCATCCGGGTAGGGGCGAGCTACGAGCAGTACTTC.

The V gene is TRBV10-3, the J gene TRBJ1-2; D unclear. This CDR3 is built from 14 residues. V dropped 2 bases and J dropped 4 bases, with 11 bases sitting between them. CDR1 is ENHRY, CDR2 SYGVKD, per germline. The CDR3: CAISEAEGFYGYTF. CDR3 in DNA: TGTGCCATCAGTGAGGCCGAGGGTTTCTATGGCTACACCTTC.

This CDR3 is CASSLGGGPEYF. The CDR3 DNA sequence: TGTGCCAGCAGCTTAGGGGGGGGGCCTGAGTACTTC. This chain links TRBV7-6 with TRBJ2-7, with D possibly matching TRBD2 (7 bases). This CDR3 spans 12 amino acids. The germline CDR1 and CDR2 sequences are SGHVS and FNYEAQ. V was cut by 1 base and J by 11 bases, with 12 bases left in between.

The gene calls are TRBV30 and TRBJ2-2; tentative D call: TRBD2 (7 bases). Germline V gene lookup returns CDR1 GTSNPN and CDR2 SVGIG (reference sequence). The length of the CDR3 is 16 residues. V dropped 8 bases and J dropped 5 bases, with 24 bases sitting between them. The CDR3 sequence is CAGARTVYGGTGELFF. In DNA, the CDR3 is TGTGCCGGAGCCAGGACAGTTTACGGGGGGACCGGGGAGCTGTTTTTT.

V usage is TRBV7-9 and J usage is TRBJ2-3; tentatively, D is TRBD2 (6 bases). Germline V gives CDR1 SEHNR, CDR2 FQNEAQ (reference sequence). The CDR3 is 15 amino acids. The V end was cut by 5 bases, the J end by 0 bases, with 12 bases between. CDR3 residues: CASSPRGSSTDTQYF. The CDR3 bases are TGTGCCAGCAGCCCTCGGGGGTCCAGCACAGATACGCAGTATTTT. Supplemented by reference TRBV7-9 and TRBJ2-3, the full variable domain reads DTGVSQNPRHKITKRGQNVTFRCDPISEHNRLYWYRQTLGQGPEFLTYFQNEAQLEKSRLLSDRFSAERPKGSFSTLEIQRTEQGDSAMYLCASSPRGSSTDTQYFGPGTRLTVL.

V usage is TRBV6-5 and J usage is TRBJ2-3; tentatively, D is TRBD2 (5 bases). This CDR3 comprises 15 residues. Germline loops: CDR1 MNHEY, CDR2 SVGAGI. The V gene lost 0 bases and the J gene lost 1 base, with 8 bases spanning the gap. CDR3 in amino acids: CASSYSSGRTDTQYF. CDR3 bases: TGTGCCAGCAGTTACTCAAGCGGCCGCACAGATACGCAGTATTTT.

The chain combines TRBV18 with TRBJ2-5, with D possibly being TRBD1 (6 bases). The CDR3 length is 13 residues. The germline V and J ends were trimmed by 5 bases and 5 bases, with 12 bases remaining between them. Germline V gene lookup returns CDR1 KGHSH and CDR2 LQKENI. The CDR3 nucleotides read TGTGCCAGCTCAAACAGACAGGAGGAGACCCAGTACTTC. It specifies CASSNRQEETQYF.

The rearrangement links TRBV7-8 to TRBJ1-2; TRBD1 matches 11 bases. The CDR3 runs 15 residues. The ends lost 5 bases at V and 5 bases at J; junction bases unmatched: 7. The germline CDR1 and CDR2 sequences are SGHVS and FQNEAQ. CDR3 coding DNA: TGTGCCAGCAGCCCGAGGGACAGGGGGACATATGGCTACACCTTC. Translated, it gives CASSPRDRGTYGYTF.

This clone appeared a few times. CDR3 coding DNA: TGTGCCAGCAGCGTTAGTTCCACCGGGGAGCTGTTTTTT. Its protein product is CASSVSSTGELFF. V usage is TRBV9 and J usage is TRBJ2-2; D unclear. CDR1 is SGDLS, CDR2 YYNGEE, per germline. V gave up 2 bases and J gave up 4 bases, with 6 bases separating them. This CDR3 is 13 amino acids long. Looking up the rest from reference TRBV9 and TRBJ2-2 gives the full variable domain: DSGVTQTPKHLITATGQRVTLRCSPRSGDLSVYWYQQSLDQGLQFLIQYYNGEERAKGNILERFSAQQFPDLHSELNLSSLELGDSALYFCASSVSSTGELFFGEGSRLTVL.

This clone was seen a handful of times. The DNA for the CDR3 is TGTGCCAGCAGTCGCCCCAGGGGTTCTTTAAACACTGAAGCTTTCTTT. Residues: CASSRPRGSLNTEAFF. V and J are TRBV27 and TRBJ1-1; weak D call: TRBD1 (6 bases). Trimming stripped 5 bases from V and 2 bases from J, with 18 bases between. The germline CDR1 and CDR2 sequences are MNHEY and SMNVEV (reference sequence). The CDR3 has 16 amino acids.

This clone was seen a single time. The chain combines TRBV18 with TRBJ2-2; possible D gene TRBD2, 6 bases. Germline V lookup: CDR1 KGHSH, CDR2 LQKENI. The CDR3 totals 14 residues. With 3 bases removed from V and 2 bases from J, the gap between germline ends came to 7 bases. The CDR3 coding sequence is TGTGCCAGCTCACCGGGGGGAAACACCGGGGAGCTGTTTTTT. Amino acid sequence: CASSPGGNTGELFF.

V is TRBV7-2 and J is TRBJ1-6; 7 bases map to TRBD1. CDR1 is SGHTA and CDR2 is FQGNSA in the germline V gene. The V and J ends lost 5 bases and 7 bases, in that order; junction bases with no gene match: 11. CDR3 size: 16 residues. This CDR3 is CASSRYWAGGNSPLHF. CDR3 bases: TGTGCCAGCAGCCGTTATTGGGCAGGGGGGAATTCACCCCTCCACTTT.

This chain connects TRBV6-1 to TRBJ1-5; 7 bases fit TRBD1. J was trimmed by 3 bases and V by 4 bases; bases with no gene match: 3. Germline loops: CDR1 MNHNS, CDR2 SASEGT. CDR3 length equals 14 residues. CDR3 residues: CASSADRVNQPQHF. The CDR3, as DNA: TGTGCCAGCAGTGCTGACAGGGTCAATCAGCCCCAGCATTTT.

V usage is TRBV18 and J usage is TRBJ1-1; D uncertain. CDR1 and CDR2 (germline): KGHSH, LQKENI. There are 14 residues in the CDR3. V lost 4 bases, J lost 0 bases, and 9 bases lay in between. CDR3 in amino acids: CASSRQGLNTEAFF. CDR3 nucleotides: TGTGCCAGCTCACGACAAGGCCTGAACACTGAAGCTTTCTTT.

The CDR3 here is CASSPDTNYGYTF. The CDR3 DNA is TGTGCCAGCAGCCCGGATACAAACTATGGCTACACCTTC. The chain carries TRBV7-7 and TRBJ1-2; D uncertain. Per the germline V gene, CDR1 is SSHAT and CDR2 is FNYEAQ (reference sequence). The CDR3 runs to 13 residues. The V end lost 5 bases, the J end lost 2 bases, and 9 bases lay between the germline ends. The full variable domain, in which reference TRBV7-7 and TRBJ1-2 provide the parts outside the CDR3, is GAGVSQSPRYKVTKRGQDVTLRCDPISSHATLYWYQQALGQGPEFLTYFNYEAQPDKSGLPSDRFSAERPEGSISTLTIQRTEQRDSAMYRCASSPDTNYGYTFGSGTRLTVV.

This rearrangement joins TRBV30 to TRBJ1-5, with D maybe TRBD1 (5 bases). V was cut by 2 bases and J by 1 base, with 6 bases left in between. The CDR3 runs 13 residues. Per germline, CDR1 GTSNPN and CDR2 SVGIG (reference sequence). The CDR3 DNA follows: TGTGCCTGGAGTCACAGGAGCAATCAGCCCCAGCATTTT. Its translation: CAWSHRSNQPQHF.